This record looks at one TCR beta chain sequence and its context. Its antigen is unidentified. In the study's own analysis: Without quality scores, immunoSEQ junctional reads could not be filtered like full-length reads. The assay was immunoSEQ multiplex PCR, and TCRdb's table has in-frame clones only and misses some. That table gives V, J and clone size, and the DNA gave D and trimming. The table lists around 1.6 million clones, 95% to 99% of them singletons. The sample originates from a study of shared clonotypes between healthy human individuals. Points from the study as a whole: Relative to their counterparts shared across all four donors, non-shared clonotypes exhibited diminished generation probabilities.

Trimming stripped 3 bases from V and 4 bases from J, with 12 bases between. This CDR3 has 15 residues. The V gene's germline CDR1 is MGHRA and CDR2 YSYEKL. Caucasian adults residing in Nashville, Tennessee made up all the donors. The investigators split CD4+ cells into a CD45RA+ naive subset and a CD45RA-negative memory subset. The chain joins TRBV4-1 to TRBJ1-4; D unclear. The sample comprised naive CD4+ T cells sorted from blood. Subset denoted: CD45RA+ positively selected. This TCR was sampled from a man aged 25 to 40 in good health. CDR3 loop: CASSHGGVGNEKLFF. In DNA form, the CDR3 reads TGCGCCAGCAGCCACGGCGGGGTGGGTAATGAAAAACTGTTTTTT.